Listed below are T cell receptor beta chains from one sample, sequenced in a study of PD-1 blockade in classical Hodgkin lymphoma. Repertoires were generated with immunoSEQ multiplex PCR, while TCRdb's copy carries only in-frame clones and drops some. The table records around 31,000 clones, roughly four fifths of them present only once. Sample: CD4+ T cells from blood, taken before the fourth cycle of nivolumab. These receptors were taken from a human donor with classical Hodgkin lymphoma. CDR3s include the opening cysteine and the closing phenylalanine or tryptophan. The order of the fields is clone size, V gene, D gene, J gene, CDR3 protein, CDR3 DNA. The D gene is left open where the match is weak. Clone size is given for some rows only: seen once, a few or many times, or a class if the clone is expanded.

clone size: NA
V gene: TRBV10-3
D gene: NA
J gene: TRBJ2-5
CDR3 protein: CAISDRQETQYF
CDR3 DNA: TGTGCCATCAGTGACAGGCAAGAGACCCAGTACTTC

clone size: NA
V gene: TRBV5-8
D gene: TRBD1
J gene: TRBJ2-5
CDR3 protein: CASSLPGGWWEQYF
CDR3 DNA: TGTGCCAGCAGCTTGCCAGGGGGCTGGTGGGAGCAGTACTTC

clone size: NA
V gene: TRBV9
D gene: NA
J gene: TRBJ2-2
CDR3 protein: CASSRARGPGELFF
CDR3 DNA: TGTGCCAGCAGCCGGGCGCGGGGGCCCGGGGAGCTGTTTTTT

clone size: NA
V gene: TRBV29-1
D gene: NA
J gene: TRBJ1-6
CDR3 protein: CSVDQGGDSPLHF
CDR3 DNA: TGCAGCGTTGATCAGGGCGGGGATTCACCCCTCCACTTT

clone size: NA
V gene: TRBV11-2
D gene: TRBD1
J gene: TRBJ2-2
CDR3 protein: CASSLSLWDRSDTGELFF
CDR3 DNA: TGTGCCAGCAGCTTGTCCCTCTGGGACAGGTCCGACACCGGGGAGCTGTTTTTT

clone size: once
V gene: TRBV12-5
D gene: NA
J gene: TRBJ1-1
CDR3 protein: CASGYGDRHLGTEAFF
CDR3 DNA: TGTGCTAGTGGTTACGGGGATAGACACCTGGGCACTGAAGCTTTCTTT

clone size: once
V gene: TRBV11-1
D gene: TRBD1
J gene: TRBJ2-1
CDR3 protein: CASSLDRGNEQFF
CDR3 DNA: TGTGCCAGCAGCCTTGACAGGGGAAATGAGCAGTTCTTC

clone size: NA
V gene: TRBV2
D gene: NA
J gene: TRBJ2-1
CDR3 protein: CASLGWRSYNEQFF
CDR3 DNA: TGTGCCAGCCTAGGGTGGCGCTCCTACAATGAGCAGTTCTTC

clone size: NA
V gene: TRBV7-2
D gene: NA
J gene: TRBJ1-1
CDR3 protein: CASTFYSVDTEAFF
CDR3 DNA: TGTGCCAGCACCTTTTACAGTGTGGACACTGAAGCTTTCTTT

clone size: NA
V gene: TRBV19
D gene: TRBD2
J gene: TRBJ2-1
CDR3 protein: CASSRLAGAYNEQFF
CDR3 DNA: TGTGCCAGTAGTAGGCTAGCGGGGGCCTACAATGAGCAGTTCTTC

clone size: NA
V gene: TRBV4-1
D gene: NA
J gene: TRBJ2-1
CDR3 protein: CASSQAGDPHAYNEQFF
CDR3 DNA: TGCGCCAGCAGCCAAGCGGGAGACCCTCACGCCTACAATGAGCAGTTCTTC

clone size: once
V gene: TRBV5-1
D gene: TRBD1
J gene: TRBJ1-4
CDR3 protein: CASSFEGQGNEKLFF
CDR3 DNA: TGCGCCAGCAGCTTCGAGGGACAGGGGAATGAAAAACTGTTTTTT

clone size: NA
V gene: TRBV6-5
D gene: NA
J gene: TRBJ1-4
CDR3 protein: CASSYLGGTTNEKLFF
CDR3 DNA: TGTGCCAGCAGTTACCTAGGCGGGACTACTAATGAAAAACTGTTTTTT

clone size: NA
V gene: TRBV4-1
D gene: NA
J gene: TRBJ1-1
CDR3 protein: CASSQFDLGGTEAFF
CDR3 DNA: TGCGCCAGCAGCCAATTCGATTTGGGGGGCACTGAAGCTTTCTTT

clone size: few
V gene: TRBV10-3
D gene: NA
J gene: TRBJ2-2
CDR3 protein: CAVPANTGELFF
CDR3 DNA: TGTGCCGTACCGGCCAACACCGGGGAGCTGTTTTTT

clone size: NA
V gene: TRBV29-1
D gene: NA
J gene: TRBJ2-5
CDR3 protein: CSVDKGGLRTQYF
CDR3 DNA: TGCAGCGTTGATAAGGGGGGCCTTCGGACCCAGTACTTC

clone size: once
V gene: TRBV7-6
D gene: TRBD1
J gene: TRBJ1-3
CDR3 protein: CASSSTGAAGNTIYF
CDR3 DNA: TGTGCCAGCAGTTCCACAGGGGCCGCTGGAAACACCATATATTTT

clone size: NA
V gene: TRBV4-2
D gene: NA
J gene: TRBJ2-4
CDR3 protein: CASSQDRRAKNIQYF
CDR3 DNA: TGTGCCAGCAGCCAAGATCGTAGAGCCAAAAACATTCAGTACTTC

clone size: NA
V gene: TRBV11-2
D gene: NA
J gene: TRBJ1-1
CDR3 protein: CASSPGGWGSTEAFF
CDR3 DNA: TGTGCCAGCAGCCCAGGTGGGTGGGGGAGCACTGAAGCTTTCTTT

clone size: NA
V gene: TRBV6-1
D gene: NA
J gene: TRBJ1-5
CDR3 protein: CASSEQIPPNQPQHF
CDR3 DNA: TGTGCCAGCAGTGAACAGATCCCCCCGAATCAGCCCCAGCATTTT

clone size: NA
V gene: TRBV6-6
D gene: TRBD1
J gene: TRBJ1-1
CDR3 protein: CASSTGTGGARTEAFF
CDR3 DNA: TGTGCCAGCAGTACCGGGACAGGGGGCGCAAGGACTGAAGCTTTCTTT

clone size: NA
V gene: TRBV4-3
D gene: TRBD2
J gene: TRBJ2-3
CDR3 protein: CASSRGTSITDTQYF
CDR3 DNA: TGCGCCAGCAGCCGCGGGACTAGTATCACAGATACGCAGTATTTT

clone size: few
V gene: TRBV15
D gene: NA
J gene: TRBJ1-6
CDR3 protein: CATSEDHNSPLHF
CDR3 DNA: TGTGCCACCAGCGAGGACCATAATTCACCCCTCCACTTT

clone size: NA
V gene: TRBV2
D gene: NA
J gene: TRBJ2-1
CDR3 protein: CASISGQLGDNEQFF
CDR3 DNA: TGTGCCAGCATATCGGGCCAGCTTGGGGACAATGAGCAGTTCTTC

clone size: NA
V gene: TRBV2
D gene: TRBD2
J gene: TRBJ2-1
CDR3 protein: CASTSGGYNEQFF
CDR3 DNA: TGTGCCAGCACTAGCGGGGGGTACAATGAGCAGTTCTTC

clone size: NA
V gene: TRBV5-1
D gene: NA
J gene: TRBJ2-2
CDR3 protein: CASRITGYGSGELFF
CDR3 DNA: TGCGCCAGCAGAATAACAGGGTACGGATCCGGGGAGCTGTTTTTT

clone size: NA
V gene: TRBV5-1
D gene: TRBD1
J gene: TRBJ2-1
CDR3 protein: CASSTGTGMNEQFF
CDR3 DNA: TGCGCCAGCAGTACCGGGACAGGGATGAATGAGCAGTTCTTC

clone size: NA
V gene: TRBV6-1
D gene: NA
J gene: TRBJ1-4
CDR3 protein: CASLRNGANEKLFF
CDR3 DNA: TGTGCCAGCTTGAGGAATGGGGCTAATGAAAAACTGTTTTTT

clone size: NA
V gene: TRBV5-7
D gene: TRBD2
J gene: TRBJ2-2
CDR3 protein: CASPQLAGEITGELFF
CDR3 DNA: TGTGCCAGCCCACAACTAGCGGGGGAGATCACCGGGGAGCTGTTTTTT

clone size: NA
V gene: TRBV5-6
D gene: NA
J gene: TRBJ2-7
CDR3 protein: CASTSWWGSYEQYF
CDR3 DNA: TGTGCCAGCACCTCGTGGTGGGGTTCCTACGAGCAGTACTTC

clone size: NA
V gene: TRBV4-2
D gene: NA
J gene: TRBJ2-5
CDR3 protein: CASSQPGLGTPLRETQYF
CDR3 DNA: TGTGCCAGCAGCCAACCCGGACTTGGGACCCCTCTAAGGGAGACCCAGTACTTC

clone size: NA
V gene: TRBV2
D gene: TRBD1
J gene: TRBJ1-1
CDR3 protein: CASSWDRPNTEAFF
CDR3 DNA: TGTGCCAGCAGTTGGGACAGGCCGAACACTGAAGCTTTCTTT

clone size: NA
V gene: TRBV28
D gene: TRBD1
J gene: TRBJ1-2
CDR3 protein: CASSSHSRDRDNYGYTF
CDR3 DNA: TGTGCCAGCAGTTCCCACTCCCGGGACAGGGATAACTATGGCTACACCTTC

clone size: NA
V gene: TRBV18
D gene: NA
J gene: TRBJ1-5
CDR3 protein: CASSRRGGRQPQHF
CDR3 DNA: TGTGCCAGCTCACGCCGGGGGGGTAGACAGCCCCAGCATTTT

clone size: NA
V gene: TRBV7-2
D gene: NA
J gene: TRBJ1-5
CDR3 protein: CASSLFGTNQPQHF
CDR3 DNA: TGTGCCAGCAGCTTATTCGGAACAAATCAGCCCCAGCATTTT

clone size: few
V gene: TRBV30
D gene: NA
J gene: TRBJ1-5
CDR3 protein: CAWTPGSNQPQHF
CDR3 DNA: TGTGCCTGGACCCCCGGGAGCAATCAGCCCCAGCATTTT

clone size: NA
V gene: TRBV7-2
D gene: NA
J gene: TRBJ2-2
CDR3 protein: CASSLFGTTNTGELFF
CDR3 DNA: TGTGCCAGCAGCTTATTTGGGACAACCAACACCGGGGAGCTGTTTTTT

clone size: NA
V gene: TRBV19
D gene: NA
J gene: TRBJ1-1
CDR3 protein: CASSIISASAVF
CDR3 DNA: TGTGCCAGTAGTATTATTTCCGCAAGCGCCGTCTTT

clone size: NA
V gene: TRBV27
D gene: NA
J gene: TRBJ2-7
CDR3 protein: CASRSSYEQYF
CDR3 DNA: TGTGCCAGCCGGAGCTCCTACGAGCAGTACTTC